The text below deals with one T cell receptor (beta chain). This clone was recorded a few times. The antigen it recognizes is unknown. Per-base qualities were not stored, and no clone one base away is much larger. This record belongs to a study of T cell responses to AZD1222 COVID-19 vaccine (dated by TCRdb to the early 2020s). Broadly, across the study: A total of around 240 trial participants underwent TCR sequencing, of whom some 200 had received two doses of AZD1222 and some 25 had received two doses of the MenACWY control vaccine. Trial participants were enrolled into age subgroups of 18-55, 56-69 and 70-plus years, which contained 148, 28 and 57 TCR-sequenced participants, respectively.

Reading the label with the study, this specimen's time point is: about 28 days (+/-7) after the second vaccine dose. Because spike-specific TCR depth and breadth did not differ between the two schedules, AZD1222 recipients who got a second dose at roughly 4 weeks were pooled with those who got a second dose at roughly 12 weeks. Vaccinee samples were obtained from the UK trials COV001 and COV002, which included a single-blind randomized controlled phase 2/3 trial of AZD1222 (ChAdOx1 nCoV-19) in healthy adults. For TCRbeta chain sequencing, PBMC samples from trial participants were taken at day 0 and at day 28 after the second dose. Here is what the overall study found, with its caveats: Reportedly, close to half of the unique spike-specific TCRs recognized epitopes lying outside the regions that are mutated in the B.1.351 and B.1.1.7 variants. Because no day 14 peak-response samples were available, repertoires were characterized only after the peak T cell response. Spike-specific TCR breadth and depth rose significantly after two AZD1222 doses compared with day 0 and with MenACWY recipients. In the small 56-69-year group, the increase in depth fell short of significance, most likely because of low power. Participants were mostly white British and included more females than males, and it was suggested by the authors that clonal diversity may have been underestimated. CD4 TCRs associated with the vaccine covered the entire spike protein, and the dominant responses were in regions 160-218 and 743-854. Conclusions about previously exposed vaccinees are limited because only five to seven AZD1222 recipients were SARS-CoV-2 seropositive at baseline.

The CDR3 regions of human TCRbeta chains were analyzed by immunosequencing. In the source study's methods: TCRs in the repertoires were compared against a reference library of SARS-CoV-2-specific TCRs that had been generated with the MIRA antigen-specificity platform. Breadth was defined as the fraction of unique TCRs that were SARS-CoV-2-associated. Depth was defined as the fraction of total T cells that were SARS-CoV-2-associated. Using the MIRA data, every spike-specific TCR was mapped to the spike region that the TCR reacted to and assigned to either a CD4 or a CD8 class. Log10-transformed breadth and depth values were compared by one-way ANOVA with Sidak's multiple comparisons tests. The immuneACCESS repertoire file appears here via TCRdb, limited to in-frame rearrangements. These files lack a portion of the clones; in checked studies, under half of the deficit traces to unresolved V genes, and the cause of the others is not known. V and J calls and clone size are as listed in that table; D and trimming were resolved from the DNA. The sample yields more than 90,000 clones; around 84% were counted once. The ten largest clones represent 13% to 15% of the sample.

The CDR3 holds 14 amino acids from the cysteine to the phenylalanine. CDR3 DNA only is kept here, 42 bases in frame from base 1. In the germline V gene, CDR1 corresponds to SGHRS and CDR2 to YFSETQ. V and J are trimmed by 4 bases and 6 bases, and the gene matches miss 4 bases of the junction. Sequencing was performed on peripheral blood, taken 28 days after the second AZD1222 dose. The rearrangement combines TRBV5-1 with TRBJ1-6, with TRBD1 identical over 7 junction bases. The TCR sequence derives from an adult who received the AZD1222 COVID-19 vaccine. The CDR3 sequence is CASSQRQGNSPLHF. The DNA is as follows: TGCGCCAGCAGCCAAAGACAGGGTAATTCACCCCTCCACTTT.